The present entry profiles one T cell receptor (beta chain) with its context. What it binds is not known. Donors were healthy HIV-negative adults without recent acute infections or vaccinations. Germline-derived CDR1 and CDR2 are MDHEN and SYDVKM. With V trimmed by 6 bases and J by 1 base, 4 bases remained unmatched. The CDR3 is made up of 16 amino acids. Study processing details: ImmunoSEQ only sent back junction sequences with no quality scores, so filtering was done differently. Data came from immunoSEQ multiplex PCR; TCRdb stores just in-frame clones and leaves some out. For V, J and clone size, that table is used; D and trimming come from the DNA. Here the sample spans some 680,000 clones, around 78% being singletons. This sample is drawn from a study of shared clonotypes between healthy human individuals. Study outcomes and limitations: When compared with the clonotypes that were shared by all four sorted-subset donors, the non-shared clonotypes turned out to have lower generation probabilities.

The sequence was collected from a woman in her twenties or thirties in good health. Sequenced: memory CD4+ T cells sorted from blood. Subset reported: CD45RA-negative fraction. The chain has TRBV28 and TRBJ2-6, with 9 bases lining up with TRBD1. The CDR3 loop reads CASSGQGISGANVLTF. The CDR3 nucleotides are TGTGCCAGCAGCGGACAGGGGATTTCTGGGGCCAACGTCCTGACTTTC.